The TCR beta chain described here comes from a study of T cells after yellow fever vaccination. Findings and caveats of the study: Subsequent booster samples again held most clones from primary vaccination (96% CD4, over 80% CD8). Contaminants from the bulk population, in the form of abundant clonotypes, could be found in FACS-sorted repertoires.

On this clonotype: Its antigen remains unidentified.

Trimming shortened V by 4 bases and J by 4 bases, and 18 bases separated the two germline ends. The CDR3 is 16 residues long. CDR1 and CDR2 from the germline V gene are KGHDR and SFDVKD. TCRdb itself ran the 5' RACE reads through MiXCR, one entry per CDR3 protein. This table has some 600,000 distinct CDR3 sequences, about a sixth appearing once. The sample was PBMCs, taken around 5 days after the first yellow fever vaccination. This chain uses TRBV24-1 with TRBJ2-5; TRBD1 is a possible D gene (6 bases). This receptor was identified in a man in his late teens or twenties who received the YFV17D yellow fever vaccine. CDR3 sequence reads: CATSEGTGRVGETQYF. DNA for the CDR3: TGTGCCACCAGTGAAGGCACAGGGCGAGTAGGAGAGACCCAGTACTTC.